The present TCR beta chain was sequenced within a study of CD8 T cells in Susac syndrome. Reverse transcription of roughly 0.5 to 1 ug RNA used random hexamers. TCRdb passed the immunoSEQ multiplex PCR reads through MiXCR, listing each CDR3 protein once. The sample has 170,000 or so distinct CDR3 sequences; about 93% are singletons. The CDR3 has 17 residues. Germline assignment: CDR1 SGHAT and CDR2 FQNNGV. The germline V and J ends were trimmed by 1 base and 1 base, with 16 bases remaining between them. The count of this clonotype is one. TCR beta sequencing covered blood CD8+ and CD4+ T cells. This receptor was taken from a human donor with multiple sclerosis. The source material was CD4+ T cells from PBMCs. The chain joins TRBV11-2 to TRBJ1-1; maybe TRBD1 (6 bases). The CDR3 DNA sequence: TGTGCCAGCAGCTTAGTCTTGGACAGCAGGAAGAACACTGAAGCTTTCTTT. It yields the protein CASSLVLDSRKNTEAFF.